This T cell receptor (beta chain) was recovered during a study of beta chain features in type 1 diabetes. One heparinised blood draw, averaging about 100 mL, came from each donor. Per the germline V gene, CDR1 is SGHRS and CDR2 is YFSETQ. Between the trimmed V and J ends, which lost 4 bases and 5 bases, there was a span of 4 bases. The CDR3 contains 11 residues. Reverse transcribing all isolated RNA meant expressed TCRB transcripts were sequenced. Sequencing was performed with immunoSEQ multiplex PCR; in TCRdb, only in-frame clones are kept and a portion is missing. The sample carries 9,300 or so clones, around 78% recorded once.

Sequenced material: Tregs from blood. This sequence was found in a woman under 30 in good health. The chain joins TRBV5-1 to TRBJ2-1; D not resolved. DNA for the CDR3: TGCGCCAGCAGCCGTGACAATGAGCAGTTCTTC. As protein: CASSRDNEQFF.